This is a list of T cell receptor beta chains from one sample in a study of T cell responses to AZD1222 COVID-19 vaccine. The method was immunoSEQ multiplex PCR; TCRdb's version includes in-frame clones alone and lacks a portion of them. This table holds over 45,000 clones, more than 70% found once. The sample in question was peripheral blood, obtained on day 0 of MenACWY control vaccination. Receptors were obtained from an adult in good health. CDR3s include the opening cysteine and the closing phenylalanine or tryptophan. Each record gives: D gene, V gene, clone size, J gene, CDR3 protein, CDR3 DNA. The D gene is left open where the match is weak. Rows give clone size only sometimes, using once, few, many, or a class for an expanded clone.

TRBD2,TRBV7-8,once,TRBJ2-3,CASSSTSGARTDTQYF,TGTGCCAGCAGCTCGACTAGCGGAGCTCGCACAGATACGCAGTATTTT
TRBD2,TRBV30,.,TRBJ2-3,CAWSVRGGRTDTQYF,TGTGCCTGGAGTGTACGGGGGGGGCGCACAGATACGCAGTATTTT
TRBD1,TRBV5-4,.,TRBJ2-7,CASSWGQGNYEQYF,TGTGCCAGCAGCTGGGGACAGGGTAACTACGAGCAGTACTTC
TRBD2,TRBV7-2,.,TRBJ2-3,CASSLLSGGPGDTQYF,TGTGCCAGCAGCTTACTATCGGGAGGGCCTGGAGATACGCAGTATTTT
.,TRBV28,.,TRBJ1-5,CASSLQGSRNQPQHF,TGTGCCAGCAGTCTACAGGGATCGCGCAATCAGCCCCAGCATTTT
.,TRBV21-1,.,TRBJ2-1,CASSKFAEPHIRGEQFF,TGTGCCAGCAGCAAATTCGCAGAACCCCATATCCGGGGCGAGCAGTTCTTC
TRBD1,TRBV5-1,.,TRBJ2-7,CASSIRQGAGIYEQYF,TGCGCCAGCAGCATACGACAGGGGGCGGGTATCTACGAGCAGTACTTC
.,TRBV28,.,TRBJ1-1,CASSFMGKAFF,TGTGCCAGCAGTTTCATGGGTAAAGCTTTCTTT
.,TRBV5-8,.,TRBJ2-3,CASSFRVLGTDTQYF,TGTGCCAGCAGCTTCCGCGTCCTCGGTACAGATACGCAGTATTTT
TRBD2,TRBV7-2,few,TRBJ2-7,CASSSGLAVTYEQYF,TGTGCCAGCAGCTCGGGACTAGCGGTAACCTACGAGCAGTACTTC
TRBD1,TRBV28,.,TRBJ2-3,CASSTGQGASDTQYF,TGTGCCAGCAGCACAGGACAGGGGGCCTCAGATACGCAGTATTTT
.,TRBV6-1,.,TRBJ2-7,CASSEGGVDEQYF,TGTGCCAGCAGTGAGGGTGGCGTGGACGAGCAGTACTTC
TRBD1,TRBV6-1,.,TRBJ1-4,CASSEGQLKLFF,TGTGCCAGCAGTGAGGGACAGCTCAAACTGTTTTTT
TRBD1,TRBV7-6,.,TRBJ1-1,CASSMVRDRGNEAFF,TGTGCCAGCAGCATGGTTCGGGACAGGGGTAATGAAGCTTTCTTT
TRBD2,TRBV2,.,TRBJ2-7,CASSPGVAGGSYEQYF,TGTGCCAGCAGCCCCGGAGTAGCGGGAGGCTCCTACGAGCAGTACTTC
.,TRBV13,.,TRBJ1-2,CASSLGTGDGYTF,TGTGCCAGCAGCTTAGGGACAGGAGATGGCTACACCTTC
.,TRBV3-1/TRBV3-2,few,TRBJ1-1,CASSRTRETEAFF,TGTGCCAGCAGCCGAACGAGGGAAACTGAAGCTTTCTTT
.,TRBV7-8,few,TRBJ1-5,CASSPSRGISNQPQHF,TGTGCCAGCAGCCCCAGTCGGGGGATTAGCAATCAGCCCCAGCATTTT
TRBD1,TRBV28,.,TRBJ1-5,CASRGQGVQPQHF,TGTGCCAGCCGCGGACAGGGGGTCCAGCCCCAGCATTTT
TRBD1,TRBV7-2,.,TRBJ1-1,CASSRSGTERAFF,TGTGCCAGCAGCCGGTCCGGGACAGAGAGAGCTTTCTTT
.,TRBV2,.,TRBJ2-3,CASSAILARTDTQYF,TGTGCCAGCAGTGCTATCTTAGCTCGCACAGATACGCAGTATTTT
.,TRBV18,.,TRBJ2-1,CASSYDAYSYNEQFF,TGTGCCAGCTCCTACGATGCATACTCCTACAATGAGCAGTTCTTC
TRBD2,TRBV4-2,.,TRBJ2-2,CASSQDWTSGTGELFF,TGTGCCAGCAGCCAAGATTGGACTAGCGGGACCGGGGAGCTGTTTTTT
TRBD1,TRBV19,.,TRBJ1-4,CASSLGGATNEKLFF,TGTGCCAGTAGTTTAGGGGGCGCTACTAATGAAAAACTGTTTTTT
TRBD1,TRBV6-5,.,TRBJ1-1,CASSSGQTRMNTEAFF,TGTGCCAGCAGTTCGGGACAGACCCGTATGAACACTGAAGCTTTCTTT
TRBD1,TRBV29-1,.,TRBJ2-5,CSVEDGTGVKTQYF,TGCAGCGTTGAAGACGGGACAGGGGTCAAGACCCAGTACTTC
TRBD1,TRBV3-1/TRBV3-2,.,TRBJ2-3,CASSQFSGQDSTDTQYF,TGTGCCAGCAGCCAATTCTCGGGACAGGATAGCACAGATACGCAGTATTTT
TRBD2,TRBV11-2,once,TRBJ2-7,CASSLTTTLTSGSSYEQYF,TGTGCCAGCAGCTTAACTACCACCCTGACTAGCGGGAGCTCCTACGAGCAGTACTTC
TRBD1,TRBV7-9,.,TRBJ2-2,CASSTQGQGSGELFF,TGTGCCAGCAGCACACAGGGACAGGGGAGCGGGGAGCTGTTTTTT
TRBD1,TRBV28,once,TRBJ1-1,CAARDRGRANTEAFF,TGTGCCGCCAGGGACAGGGGACGGGCGAACACTGAAGCTTTCTTT
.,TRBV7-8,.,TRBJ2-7,CASSLAGRAYSYEQYF,TGTGCCAGCAGCTTAGCGGGGCGGGCGTACTCCTACGAGCAGTACTTC
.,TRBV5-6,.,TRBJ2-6,CASSSFRYDSGANVLTF,TGTGCCAGCAGCTCATTCAGGTACGACTCTGGGGCCAACGTCCTGACTTTC
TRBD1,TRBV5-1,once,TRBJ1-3,CASTYSGTGAGSGNTIYF,TGCGCCAGCACCTATTCTGGGACAGGGGCAGGGTCTGGAAACACCATATATTTT
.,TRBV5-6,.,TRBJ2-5,CASSLYRLAETQYF,TGTGCCAGCAGCTTGTACAGGCTAGCGGAGACCCAGTACTTC
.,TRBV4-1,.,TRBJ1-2,CASSQDSRTYGYTF,TGCGCCAGCAGCCAAGATAGCAGGACATATGGCTACACCTTC
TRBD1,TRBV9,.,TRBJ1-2,CASRKQGAVNYGYTF,TGTGCCAGCAGAAAACAGGGGGCGGTAAACTATGGCTACACCTTC
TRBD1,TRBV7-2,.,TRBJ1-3,CASQPTGANSGNTIYF,TGTGCCAGCCAACCAACAGGGGCGAACTCTGGAAACACCATATATTTT
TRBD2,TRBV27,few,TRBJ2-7,CASSLRRSGSEQYF,TGTGCCAGCAGTTTACGCCGTAGCGGGAGCGAGCAGTACTTC
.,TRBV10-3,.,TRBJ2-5,CAISESEGVETQYF,TGTGCCATCAGTGAGTCCGAGGGAGTAGAGACCCAGTACTTC
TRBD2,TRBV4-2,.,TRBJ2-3,CASSQDPSSGGSDTQYF,TGTGCCAGCAGCCAAGACCCGTCTAGCGGGGGCTCCGATACGCAGTATTTT
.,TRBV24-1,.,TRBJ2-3,CATSDYSPGRTDTQYF,TGTGCCACCAGTGACTACTCCCCCGGGAGAACAGATACGCAGTATTTT
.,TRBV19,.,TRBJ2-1,CASSDTALRGYNEQFF,TGTGCCAGTAGCGACACTGCTTTGCGTGGCTACAATGAGCAGTTCTTC
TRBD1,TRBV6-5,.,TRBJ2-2,CASRIQGAGGELFF,TGTGCCAGCAGAATACAGGGGGCTGGGGGGGAGCTGTTTTTT
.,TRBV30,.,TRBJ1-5,CACMPGAGQPQHF,TGTGCCTGTATGCCCGGGGCAGGACAGCCCCAGCATTTT
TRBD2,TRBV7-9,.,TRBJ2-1,CASRRTSGTNNEQFF,TGTGCCAGCAGACGAACTAGCGGGACCAACAATGAGCAGTTCTTC
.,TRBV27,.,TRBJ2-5,CASRGQGRLETQYF,TGTGCCAGCAGGGGGCAGGGGCGTCTGGAGACCCAGTACTTC
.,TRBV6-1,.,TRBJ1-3,CASSDNSGNTIYF,TGTGCCAGCAGTGACAACTCTGGAAACACCATATATTTT